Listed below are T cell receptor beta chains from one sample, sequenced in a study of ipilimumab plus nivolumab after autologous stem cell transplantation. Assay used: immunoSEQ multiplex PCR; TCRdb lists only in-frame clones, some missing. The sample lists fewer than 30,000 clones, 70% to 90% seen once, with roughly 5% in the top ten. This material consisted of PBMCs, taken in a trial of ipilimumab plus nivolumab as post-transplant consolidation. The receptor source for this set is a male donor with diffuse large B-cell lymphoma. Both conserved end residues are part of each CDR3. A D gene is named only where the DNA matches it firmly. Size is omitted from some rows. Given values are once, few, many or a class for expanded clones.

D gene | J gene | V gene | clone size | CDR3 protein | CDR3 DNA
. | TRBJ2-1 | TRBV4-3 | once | CASSQDGQSEQFF | TGCGCCAGCAGCCAGGACGGGCAGAGTGAGCAGTTCTTC
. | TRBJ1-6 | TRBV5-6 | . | CAPYGGQRNSPLHF | TGTGCGCCCTACGGAGGACAGCGTAATTCACCCCTCCACTTT
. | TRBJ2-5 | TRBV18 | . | CASSPGIRETQYF | TGTGCCAGCTCTCCGGGCATACGGGAGACCCAGTACTTC
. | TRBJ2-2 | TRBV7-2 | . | CASSRNTGELFF | TGTGCCAGCAGCCGTAACACCGGGGAGCTGTTTTTT
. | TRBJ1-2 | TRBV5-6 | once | CASSPGGQAVYGYTF | TGTGCCAGCAGCCCAGGAGGGCAGGCGGTCTATGGCTACACCTTC
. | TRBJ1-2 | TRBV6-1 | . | CASNYREKRDGYTF | TGTGCCAGCAATTACAGGGAGAAAAGGGATGGCTACACCTTC
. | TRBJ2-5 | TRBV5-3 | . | CARSLALGRQETQYF | TGTGCCAGAAGCTTGGCCTTGGGCAGGCAAGAGACCCAGTACTTC
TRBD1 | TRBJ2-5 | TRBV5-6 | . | CASSLGGQGARETQYF | TGTGCCAGCAGCTTGGGGGGACAGGGGGCGCGGGAGACCCAGTACTTC
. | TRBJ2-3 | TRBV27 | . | CASSSWDVRADTQYF | TGTGCCAGCAGCTCTTGGGACGTGAGGGCAGATACGCAGTATTTT
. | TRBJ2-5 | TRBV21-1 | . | CASSLPSGQETQYF | TGTGCCAGCAGCCTCCCATCTGGGCAAGAGACCCAGTACTTC
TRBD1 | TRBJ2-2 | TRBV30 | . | CAWLRGTGGALRHVGELFF | TGTGCCTGGCTTCGGGGGACAGGGGGCGCGTTACGACATGTCGGGGAGCTGTTTTTT
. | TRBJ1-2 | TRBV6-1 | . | CASSDTSGTGYTF | TGTGCCAGCAGTGATACCTCCGGGACGGGCTACACCTTC
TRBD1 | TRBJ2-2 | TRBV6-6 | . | CASSSGTGEATGELFF | TGTGCCAGCAGTTCCGGGACAGGGGAAGCCACCGGGGAGCTGTTTTTT
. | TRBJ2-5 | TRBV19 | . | CASSKQLGETQYF | TGTGCCAGTAGTAAACAGCTAGGGGAGACCCAGTACTTC
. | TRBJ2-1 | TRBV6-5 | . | CASSPRNEQFF | TGTGCCAGCAGCCCTCGCAATGAGCAGTTCTTC
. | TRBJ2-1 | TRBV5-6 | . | CASSFLQANSGEQFF | TGTGCCAGCAGCTTCCTCCAGGCAAACAGCGGGGAGCAGTTCTTC
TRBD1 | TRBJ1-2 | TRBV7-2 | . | CASSQDRRNGYTF | TGTGCCAGCAGCCAGGACAGGAGAAATGGCTACACCTTC
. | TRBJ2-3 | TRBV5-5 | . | CASSFTSPDTQYF | TGTGCCAGCAGCTTTACCTCCCCAGATACGCAGTATTTT
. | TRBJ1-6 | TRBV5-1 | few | CASSYGTSGSPLHF | TGCGCCAGCAGCTACGGAACTAGCGGTTCACCCCTCCACTTT
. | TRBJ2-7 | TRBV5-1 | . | CASSLVSGYEQYF | TGCGCCAGCAGCTTGGTCTCGGGCTACGAGCAGTACTTC
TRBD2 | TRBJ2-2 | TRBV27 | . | CASTPTGLALSNTGELFF | TGTGCCAGCACCCCGACCGGACTAGCCTTATCGAACACCGGGGAGCTGTTTTTT
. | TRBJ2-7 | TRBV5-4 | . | CASSQVGQGILPYF | .
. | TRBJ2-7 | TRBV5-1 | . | CASSPGDSVSGQYF | TGCGCCAGCAGCCCGGGGGACTCTGTCAGCGGGCAGTACTTC
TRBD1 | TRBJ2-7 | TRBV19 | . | CASSIAETGEQYF | TGTGCCAGTAGTATAGCCGAGACAGGGGAGCAGTACTTC
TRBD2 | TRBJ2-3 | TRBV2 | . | CASINQRGGDTQYF | TGTGCCAGCATCAACCAGCGGGGGGGTGACACGCAGTATTTT
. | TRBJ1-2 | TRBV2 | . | CASSADSINYGYTF | TGTGCCAGCAGTGCTGACAGCATTAACTATGGCTACACCTTC
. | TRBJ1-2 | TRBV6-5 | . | CASSYAGTSVRGGYTF | TGTGCCAGCAGTTACGCGGGGACATCGGTCCGGGGTGGCTACACCTTC
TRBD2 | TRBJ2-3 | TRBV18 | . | CASSPQVPSGGFDTQYF | TGTGCCAGCTCACCTCAAGTCCCTAGCGGGGGGTTTGATACGCAGTATTTT
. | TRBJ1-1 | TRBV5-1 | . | CASRFQGGTEAFF | TGCGCCAGCAGGTTCCAGGGTGGCACTGAAGCTTTCTTT
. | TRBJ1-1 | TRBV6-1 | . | CASSVGGVTEAFF | TGTGCCAGCAGTGTGGGGGGGGTGACTGAAGCTTTCTTT
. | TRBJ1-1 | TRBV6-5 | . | CASSPQRNTEAFF | TGTGCCAGCAGCCCACAGCGGAACACTGAAGCTTTCTTT
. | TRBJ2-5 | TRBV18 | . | CASSPPGQGRLGTQYF | TGTGCCAGCTCACCACCGGGCCAAGGACGACTGGGGACCCAGTACTTC
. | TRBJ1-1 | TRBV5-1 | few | CASSLAGGLGLNTEAFF | TGCGCCAGCAGCTTGGCCGGGGGGTTAGGCCTGAACACTGAAGCTTTCTTT